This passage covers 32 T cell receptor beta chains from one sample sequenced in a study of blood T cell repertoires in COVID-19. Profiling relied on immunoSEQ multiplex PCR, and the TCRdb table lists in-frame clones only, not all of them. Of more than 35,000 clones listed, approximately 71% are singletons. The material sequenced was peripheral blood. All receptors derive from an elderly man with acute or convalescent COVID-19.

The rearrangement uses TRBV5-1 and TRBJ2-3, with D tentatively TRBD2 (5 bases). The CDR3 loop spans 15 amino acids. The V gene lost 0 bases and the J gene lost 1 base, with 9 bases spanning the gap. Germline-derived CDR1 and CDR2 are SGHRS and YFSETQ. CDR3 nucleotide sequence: TGCGCCAGCAGCTTGGGAGGGATAGGCACAGATACGCAGTATTTT. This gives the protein CASSLGGIGTDTQYF.

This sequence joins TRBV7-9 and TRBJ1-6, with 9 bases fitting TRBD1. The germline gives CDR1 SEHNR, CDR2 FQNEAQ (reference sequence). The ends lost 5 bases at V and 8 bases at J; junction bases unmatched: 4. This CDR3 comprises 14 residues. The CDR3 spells CASSPGQGDSPLHF. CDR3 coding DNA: TGTGCCAGCAGCCCGGGACAGGGAGATTCACCCCTCCACTTT.

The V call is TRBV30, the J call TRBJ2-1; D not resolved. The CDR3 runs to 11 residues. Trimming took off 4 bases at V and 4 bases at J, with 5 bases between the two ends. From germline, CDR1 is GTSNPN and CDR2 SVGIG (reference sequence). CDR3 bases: TGTGCCTGGACCAGTTACAATGAGCAGTTCTTC. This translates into CAWTSYNEQFF.

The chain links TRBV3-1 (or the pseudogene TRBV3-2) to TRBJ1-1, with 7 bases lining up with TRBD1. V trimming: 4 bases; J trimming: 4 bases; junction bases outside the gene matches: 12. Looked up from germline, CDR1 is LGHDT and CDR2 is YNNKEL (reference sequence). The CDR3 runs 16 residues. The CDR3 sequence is CASSPTRSQGVTEAFF. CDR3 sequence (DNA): TGTGCCAGCAGCCCTACCAGGAGTCAGGGGGTCACTGAAGCTTTCTTT.

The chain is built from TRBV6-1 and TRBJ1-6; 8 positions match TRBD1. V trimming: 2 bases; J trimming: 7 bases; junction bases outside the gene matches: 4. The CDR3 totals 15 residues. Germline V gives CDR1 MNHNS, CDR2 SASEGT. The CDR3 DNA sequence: TGTGCCAGCAGTGAACAGGGGGCGCAGAATTCACCCCTCCACTTT. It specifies CASSEQGAQNSPLHF.

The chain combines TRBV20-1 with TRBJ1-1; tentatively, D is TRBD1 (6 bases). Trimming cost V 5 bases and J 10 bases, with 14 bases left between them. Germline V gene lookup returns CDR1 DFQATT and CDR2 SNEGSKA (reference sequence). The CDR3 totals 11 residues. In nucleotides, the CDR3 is TGCAGTGCTGCGGGGGGGCCCGGAGCTTTCTTT. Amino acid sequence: CSAAGGPGAFF.

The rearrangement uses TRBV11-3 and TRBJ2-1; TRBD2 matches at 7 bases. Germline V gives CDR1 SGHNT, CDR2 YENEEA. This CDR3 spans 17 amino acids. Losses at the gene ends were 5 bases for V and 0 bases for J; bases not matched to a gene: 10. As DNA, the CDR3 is TGTGCCAGCAGCCCTTCCCTAGCGGACGTCTCCTACAATGAGCAGTTCTTC. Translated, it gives CASSPSLADVSYNEQFF.

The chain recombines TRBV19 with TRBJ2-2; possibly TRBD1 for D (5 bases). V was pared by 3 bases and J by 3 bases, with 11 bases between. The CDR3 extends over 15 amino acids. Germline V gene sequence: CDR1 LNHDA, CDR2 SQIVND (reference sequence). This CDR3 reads CASSMLAGYTGELFF. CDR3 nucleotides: TGTGCCAGTAGTATGTTGGCAGGGTACACCGGGGAGCTGTTTTTT.

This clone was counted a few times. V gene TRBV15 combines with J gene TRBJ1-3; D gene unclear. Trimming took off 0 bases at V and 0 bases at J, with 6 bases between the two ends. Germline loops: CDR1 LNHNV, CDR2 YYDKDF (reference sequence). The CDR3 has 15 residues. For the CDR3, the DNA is TGTGCCACCAGCAGAGATCGGGTCTCTGGAAACACCATATATTTT. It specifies CATSRDRVSGNTIYF.

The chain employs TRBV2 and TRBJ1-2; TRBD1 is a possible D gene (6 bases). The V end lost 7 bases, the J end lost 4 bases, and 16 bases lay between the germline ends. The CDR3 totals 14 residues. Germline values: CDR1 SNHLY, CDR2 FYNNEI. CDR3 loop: CASTEAGASYGYTF. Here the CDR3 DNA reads TGTGCCAGCACCGAGGCAGGGGCGAGCTATGGCTACACCTTC.

CDR3 sequence reads: CASRALDGQNEKLFF. DNA of the CDR3: TGCGCCAGCAGGGCCCTGGACGGACAAAATGAAAAACTGTTTTTT. This sequence joins TRBV4-3 and TRBJ1-4; possibly TRBD1 for D (5 bases). V shed 6 bases and J shed 5 bases, with 16 bases lying between them. Looked up from germline, CDR1 is LGHNA and CDR2 is YSLEER. The CDR3 totals 15 residues.

The CDR3 region is CSVEEGKWETQYF. The CDR3 DNA reads as TGCAGCGTTGAGGAGGGAAAGTGGGAGACCCAGTACTTC. The gene calls are TRBV29-1 and TRBJ2-5; D might be TRBD2 (6 bases). CDR1 and CDR2 from the germline V gene are SQVTM and ANQGSEA. Trimming shortened V by 3 bases and J by 5 bases, and 13 bases separated the two germline ends. This CDR3 spans 13 amino acids.

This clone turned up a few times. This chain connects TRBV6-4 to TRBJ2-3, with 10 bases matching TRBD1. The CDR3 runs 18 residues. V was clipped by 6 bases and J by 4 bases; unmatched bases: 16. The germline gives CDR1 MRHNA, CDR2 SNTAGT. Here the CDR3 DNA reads TGTGCCAGCAGGCCCGGGACAGGGGTCGGGCAGGGCCCAGATACGCAGTATTTT. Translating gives CASRPGTGVGQGPDTQYF.

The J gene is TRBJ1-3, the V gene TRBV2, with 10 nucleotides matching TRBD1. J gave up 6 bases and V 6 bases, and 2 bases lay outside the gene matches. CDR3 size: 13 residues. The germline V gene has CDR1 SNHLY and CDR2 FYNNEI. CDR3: CASRGQGENTIYF. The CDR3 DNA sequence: TGTGCCAGCAGAGGACAGGGGGAAAACACCATATATTTT.

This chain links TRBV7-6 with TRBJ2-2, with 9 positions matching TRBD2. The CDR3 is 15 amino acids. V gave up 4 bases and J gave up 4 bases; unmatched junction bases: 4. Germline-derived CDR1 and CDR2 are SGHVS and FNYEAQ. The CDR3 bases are TGTGCCAGCAGCTCGGCGGGGGGGACCACCGGGGAGCTGTTTTTT. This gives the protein CASSSAGGTTGELFF.

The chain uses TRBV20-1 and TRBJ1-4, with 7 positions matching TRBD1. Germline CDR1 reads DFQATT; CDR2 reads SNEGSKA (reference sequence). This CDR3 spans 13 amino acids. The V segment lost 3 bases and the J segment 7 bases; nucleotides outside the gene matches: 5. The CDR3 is CSASNRGIEKLFF. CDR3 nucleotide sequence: TGCAGTGCTAGTAACAGGGGTATTGAAAAACTGTTTTTT.

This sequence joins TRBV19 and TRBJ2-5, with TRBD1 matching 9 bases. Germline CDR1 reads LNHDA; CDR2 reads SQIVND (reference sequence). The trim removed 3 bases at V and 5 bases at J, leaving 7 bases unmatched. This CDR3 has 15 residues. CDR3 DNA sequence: TGTGCCAGTAGTATGGGAGACAGGGGGGACGAGACCCAGTACTTC. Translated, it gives CASSMGDRGDETQYF. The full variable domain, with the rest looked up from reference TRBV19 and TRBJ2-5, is DGGITQSPKYLFRKEGQNVTLSCEQNLNHDAMYWYRQDPGQGLRLIYYSQIVNDFQKGDIAEGYSVSREKKESFPLTVTSAQKNPTAFYLCASSMGDRGDETQYFGPGTRLLVL.

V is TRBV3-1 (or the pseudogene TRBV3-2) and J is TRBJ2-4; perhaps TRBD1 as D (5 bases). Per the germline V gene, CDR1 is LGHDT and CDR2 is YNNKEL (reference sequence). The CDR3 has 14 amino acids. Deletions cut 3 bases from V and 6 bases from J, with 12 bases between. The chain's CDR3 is CASSQGPDINIQYF. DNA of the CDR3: TGTGCCAGCAGCCAGGGCCCGGACATAAACATTCAGTACTTC.

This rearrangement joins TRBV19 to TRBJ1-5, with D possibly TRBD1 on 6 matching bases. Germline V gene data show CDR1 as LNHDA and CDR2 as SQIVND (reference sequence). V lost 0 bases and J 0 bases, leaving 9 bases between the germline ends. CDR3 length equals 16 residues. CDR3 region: CASSIDQGHSNQPQHF. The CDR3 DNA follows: TGTGCCAGTAGTATAGATCAGGGACATAGCAATCAGCCCCAGCATTTT.

CDR3: CASSQAVSGNTIYF. The DNA of the CDR3 is TGCGCCAGCAGCCAAGCAGTCTCTGGAAACACCATATATTTT. This chain uses TRBV4-3 with TRBJ1-3; D remains ambiguous. There are 14 residues in the CDR3. V was cut by 1 base and J by 0 bases, with 4 bases left in between. Germline lookup yields CDR1 LGHNA and CDR2 YSLEER.

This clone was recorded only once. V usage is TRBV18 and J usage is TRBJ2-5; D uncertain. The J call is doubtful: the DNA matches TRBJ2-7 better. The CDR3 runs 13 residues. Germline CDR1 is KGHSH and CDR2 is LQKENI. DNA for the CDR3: TGTGCCAGCTCACCAAGGAAGGACTACGAGCAGTACTTC. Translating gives CASSPRKDYEQYF.

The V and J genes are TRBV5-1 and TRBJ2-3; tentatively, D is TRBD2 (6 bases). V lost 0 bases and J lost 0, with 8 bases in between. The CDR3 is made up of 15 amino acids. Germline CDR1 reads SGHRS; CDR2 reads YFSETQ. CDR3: CASSLAGVSTDTQYF. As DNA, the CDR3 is TGCGCCAGCAGCTTGGCGGGAGTAAGCACAGATACGCAGTATTTT.

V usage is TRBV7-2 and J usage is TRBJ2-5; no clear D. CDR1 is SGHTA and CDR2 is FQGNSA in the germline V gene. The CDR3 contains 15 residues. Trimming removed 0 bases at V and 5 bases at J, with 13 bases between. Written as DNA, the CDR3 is TGTGCCAGCAGCTTAGCGTGGGCCGCCCGCGAGACCCAGTACTTC. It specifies CASSLAWAARETQYF. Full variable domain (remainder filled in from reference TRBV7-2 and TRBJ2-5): GAGVSQSPSNKVTEKGKDVELRCDPISGHTALYWYRQSLGQGLEFLIYFQGNSAPDKSGLPSDRFSAERTGGSVSTLTIQRTQQEDSAVYLCASSLAWAARETQYFGPGTRLLVL.

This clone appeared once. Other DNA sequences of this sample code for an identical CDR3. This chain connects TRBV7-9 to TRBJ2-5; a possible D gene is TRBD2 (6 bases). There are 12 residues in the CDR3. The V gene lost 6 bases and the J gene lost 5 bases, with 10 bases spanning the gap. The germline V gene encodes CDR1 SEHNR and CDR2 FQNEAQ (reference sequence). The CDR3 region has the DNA TGTGCCAGCAGGCGGGGCATGGAGACCCAGTACTTC. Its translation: CASRRGMETQYF.

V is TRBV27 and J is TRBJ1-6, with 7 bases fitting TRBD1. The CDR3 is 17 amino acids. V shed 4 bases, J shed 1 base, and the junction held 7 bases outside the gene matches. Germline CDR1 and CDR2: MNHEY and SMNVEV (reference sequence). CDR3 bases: TGTGCCAGCAGTTCCACCACAGGGGTTTCCTATAATTCACCCCTCCACTTT. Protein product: CASSSTTGVSYNSPLHF.

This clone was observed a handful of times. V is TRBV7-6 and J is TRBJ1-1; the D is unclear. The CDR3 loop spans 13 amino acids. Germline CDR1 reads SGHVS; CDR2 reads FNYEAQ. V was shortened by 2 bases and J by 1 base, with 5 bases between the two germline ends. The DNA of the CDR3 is TGTGCCAGCAGCTTACGGGGGAACACTGAAGCTTTCTTT. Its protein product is CASSLRGNTEAFF.

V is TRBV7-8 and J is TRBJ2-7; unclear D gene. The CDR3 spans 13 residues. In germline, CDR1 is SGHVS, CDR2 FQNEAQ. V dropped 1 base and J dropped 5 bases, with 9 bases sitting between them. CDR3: CASSLGERDEQYF. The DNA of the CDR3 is TGTGCCAGCAGCTTAGGTGAACGCGACGAGCAGTACTTC.

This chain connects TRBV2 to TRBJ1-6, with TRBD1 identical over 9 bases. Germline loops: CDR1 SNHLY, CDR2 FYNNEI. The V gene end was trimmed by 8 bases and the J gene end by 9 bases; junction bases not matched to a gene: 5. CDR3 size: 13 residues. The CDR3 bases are TGTGCCAGCGGGGACAGGGTAACTTCACCCCTCCACTTT. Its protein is CASGDRVTSPLHF. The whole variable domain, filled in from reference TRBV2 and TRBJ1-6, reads EPEVTQTPSHQVTQMGQEVILRCVPISNHLYFYWYRQILGQKVEFLVSFYNNEISEKSEIFDDQFSVERPDGSNFTLKIRSTKLEDSAMYFCASGDRVTSPLHFGNGTRLTVT.

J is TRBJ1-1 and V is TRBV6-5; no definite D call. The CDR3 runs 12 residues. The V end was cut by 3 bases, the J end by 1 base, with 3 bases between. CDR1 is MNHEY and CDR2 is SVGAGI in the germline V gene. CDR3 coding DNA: TGTGCCAGCAGTTATAGGAACACTGAAGCTTTCTTT. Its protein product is CASSYRNTEAFF.

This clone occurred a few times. The CDR3 spells CASRPPGQANSPLHF. The CDR3 nucleotides are TGTGCCAGCAGGCCCCCGGGACAGGCTAATTCACCCCTCCACTTT. The chain links TRBV6-5 to TRBJ1-6; 8 bases agree with TRBD1. The length of the CDR3 is 15 residues. J was trimmed by 6 bases and V by 6 bases; bases with no gene match: 7. Germline V gene lookup returns CDR1 MNHEY and CDR2 SVGAGI.

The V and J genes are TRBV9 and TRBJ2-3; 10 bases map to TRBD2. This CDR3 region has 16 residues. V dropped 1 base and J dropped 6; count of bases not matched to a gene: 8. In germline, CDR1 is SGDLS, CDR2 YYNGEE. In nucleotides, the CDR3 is TGTGCCAGCAGCGTACTAGCGGGAGTCAATGAGGATACGCAGTATTTT. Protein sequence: CASSVLAGVNEDTQYF.

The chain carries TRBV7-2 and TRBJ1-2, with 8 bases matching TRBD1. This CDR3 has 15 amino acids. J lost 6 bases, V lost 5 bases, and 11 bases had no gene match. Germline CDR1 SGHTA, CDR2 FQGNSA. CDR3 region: CASSTLDRVVNGYTF. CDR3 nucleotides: TGTGCCAGCAGCACCCTGGACAGGGTAGTTAATGGCTACACCTTC.